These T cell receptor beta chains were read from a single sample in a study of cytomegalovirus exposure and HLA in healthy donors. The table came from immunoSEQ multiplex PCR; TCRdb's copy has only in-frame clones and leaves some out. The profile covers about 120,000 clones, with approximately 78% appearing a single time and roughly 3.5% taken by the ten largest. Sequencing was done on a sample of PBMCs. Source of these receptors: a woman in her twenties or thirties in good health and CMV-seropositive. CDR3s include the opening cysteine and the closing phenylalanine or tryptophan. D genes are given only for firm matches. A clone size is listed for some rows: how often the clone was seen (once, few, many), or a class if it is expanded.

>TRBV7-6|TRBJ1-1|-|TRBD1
CASSLVRGQGSTEAFF
TGTGCCAGCAGCTTAGTCAGGGGACAGGGAAGCACTGAAGCTTTCTTT
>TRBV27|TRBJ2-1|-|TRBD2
CASSFGGGGNEQFF
TGTGCCAGCAGTTTCGGCGGGGGGGGGAATGAGCAGTTCTTC
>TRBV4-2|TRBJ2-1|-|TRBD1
CASSQAKTGGLSVEQFF
TGTGCCAGCAGCCAGGCAAAGACAGGGGGCTTGTCAGTTGAGCAGTTCTTC
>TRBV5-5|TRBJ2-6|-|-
CASSIQLAGAFSGANVLTF
TGTGCCAGCAGCATCCAGCTCGCGGGGGCGTTCTCTGGGGCCAACGTCCTGACTTTC
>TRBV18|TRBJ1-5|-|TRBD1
CASSSSGTGGGQPQHF
TGTGCCAGCTCATCGTCTGGGACAGGGGGCGGGCAGCCCCAGCATTTT
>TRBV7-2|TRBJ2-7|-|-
CASSLTTDSYEQYF
TGTGCCAGCAGCTTAACAACAGACTCCTACGAGCAGTACTTC
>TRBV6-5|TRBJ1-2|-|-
CASSYSSGFYGYTF
TGTGCCAGCAGTTACTCTTCGGGGTTCTATGGCTACACCTTC
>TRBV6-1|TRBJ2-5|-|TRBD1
CASSVQGVGQETQYF
TGTGCCAGCAGTGTGCAGGGGGTAGGCCAAGAGACCCAGTACTTC
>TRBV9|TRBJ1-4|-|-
CASSPYRGQNEKLFF
TGTGCCAGCAGCCCTTACCGAGGCCAGAATGAAAAACTGTTTTTT
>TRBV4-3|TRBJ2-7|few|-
CASSPTETATREQYF
TGCGCCAGCAGCCCAACAGAGACAGCAACGCGGGAGCAGTACTTC
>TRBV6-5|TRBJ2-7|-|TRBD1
CASSLGQGAYEQYF
TGTGCCAGCAGTTTAGGGCAGGGGGCCTACGAGCAGTACTTC
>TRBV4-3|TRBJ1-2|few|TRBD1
CASSQLQGAHYGYTF
TGCGCCAGCAGCCAACTTCAGGGGGCACACTATGGCTACACCTTC
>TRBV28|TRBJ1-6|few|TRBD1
CASSPLRGTGPGGYNSPLHF
TGTGCCAGCAGCCCATTACGGGGGACAGGGCCGGGGGGATATAATTCACCCCTCCACTTT
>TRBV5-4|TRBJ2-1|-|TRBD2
CASSQLGLAGGFYNEQFF
TGTGCCAGCAGCCAATTGGGACTAGCGGGGGGGTTTTACAATGAGCAGTTCTTC
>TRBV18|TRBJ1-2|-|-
CASSPLPTIRGNYGYTF
TGTGCCAGCTCACCCCTCCCCACGATCAGAGGGAACTATGGCTACACCTTC
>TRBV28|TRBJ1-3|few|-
CASSSYDRISGNTIYF
TGTGCCAGCAGTTCATACGACAGGATCTCTGGAAACACCATATATTTT
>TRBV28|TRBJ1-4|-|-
CASSIYSEKLFF
TGTGCCAGCAGTATCTATAGTGAAAAACTGTTTTTT
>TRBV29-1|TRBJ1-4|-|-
CSVGSSGSFNEKLFF
TGCAGCGTCGGCAGTTCAGGTTCGTTTAATGAAAAACTGTTTTTT
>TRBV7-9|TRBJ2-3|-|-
CASSPSRLGTTPSTDTQYF
TGTGCCAGCAGCCCGAGCCGCCTAGGGACAACACCTAGCACAGATACGCAGTATTTT
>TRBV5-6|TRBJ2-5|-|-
CASSLDLGETQYF
TGTGCCAGCAGCTTGGACCTAGGAGAGACCCAGTACTTC
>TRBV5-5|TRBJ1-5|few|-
CASSSDLGGFGQPQHF
TGTGCCAGCAGCTCTGATTTGGGGGGGTTTGGTCAGCCCCAGCATTTT
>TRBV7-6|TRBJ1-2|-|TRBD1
CASSLADRGYGYTF
TGTGCCAGCAGCTTAGCGGACAGGGGGTATGGCTACACCTTC
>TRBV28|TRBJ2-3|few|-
CASSLVPGTDTQYF
TGTGCCAGCAGTTTGGTCCCAGGGACAGATACGCAGTATTTT
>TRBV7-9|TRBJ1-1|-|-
CASSLLGVLTEAFF
TGTGCCAGCAGCTTACTCGGGGTACTCACTGAAGCTTTCTTT
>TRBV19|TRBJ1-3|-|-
CASSIMGASSSGNTIYF
TGTGCCAGTAGTATTATGGGGGCTTCCTCCTCTGGAAACACCATATATTTT
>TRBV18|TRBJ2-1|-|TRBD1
CASSGRGGAVSSEQFF
TGTGCCAGCTCAGGGCGAGGGGGCGCGGTAAGCAGTGAGCAGTTCTTC
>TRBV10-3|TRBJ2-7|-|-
CAISPSLYEQYF
TGTGCCATCAGCCCCTCTCTCTACGAGCAGTACTTC
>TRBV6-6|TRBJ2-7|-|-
CASSLRGGSYEQYF
TGTGCCAGCAGCCTCCGAGGGGGTTCCTACGAGCAGTACTTC
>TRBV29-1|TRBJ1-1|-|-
CSVRAARPNTEAFF
TGCAGCGTGCGGGCAGCCCGCCCGAACACTGAAGCTTTCTTT
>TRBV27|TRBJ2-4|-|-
CASSFWTATAKNIQYF
TGTGCCAGCAGTTTTTGGACAGCGACAGCCAAAAACATTCAGTACTTC
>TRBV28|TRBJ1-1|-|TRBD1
CASTKTGGPNYWRTEAFF
TGTGCCAGCACCAAGACAGGGGGCCCGAACTATTGGAGGACTGAAGCTTTCTTT
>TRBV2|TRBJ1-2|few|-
CASSESDYGYTF
TGTGCCAGCAGTGAATCGGACTATGGCTACACCTTC
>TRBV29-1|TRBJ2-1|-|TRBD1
CSVEGTGAPNSYNEQFF
TGCAGCGTTGAAGGGACAGGGGCCCCAAACTCCTACAATGAGCAGTTCTTC
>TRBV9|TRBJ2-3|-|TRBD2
CASSVAGLPSPGADTQYF
TGTGCCAGCAGCGTAGCGGGACTACCCAGCCCGGGGGCAGATACGCAGTATTTT
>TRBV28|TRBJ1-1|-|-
CASSTLPGGGSTEAFF
TGTGCCAGCAGTACCCTGCCGGGGGGAGGTAGCACTGAAGCTTTCTTT
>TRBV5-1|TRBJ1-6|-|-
CASSPEGWGLDPLHF
TGCGCCAGCAGCCCCGAAGGGTGGGGACTCGATCCCCTCCACTTT
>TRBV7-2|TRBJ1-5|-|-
CASSLSYEGQPQHF
TGTGCCAGCAGCTTAAGCTACGAGGGTCAGCCCCAGCATTTT
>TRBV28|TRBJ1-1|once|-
CASNSQGLMNTEAFF
TGTGCCAGCAACTCACAGGGCCTCATGAACACTGAAGCTTTCTTT
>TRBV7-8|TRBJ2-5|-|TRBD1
CASRPGRTGETQYF
TGTGCCAGCAGACCGGGTCGGACAGGGGAGACCCAGTACTTC
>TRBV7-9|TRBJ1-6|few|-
CASSRGGASSPLHF
TGTGCCAGCAGTCGGGGGGGGGCGAGTTCACCCCTCCACTTT
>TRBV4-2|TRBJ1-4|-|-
CASSQELGSTNEKLFF
TGTGCCAGCAGCCAAGAACTAGGGAGTACTAATGAAAAACTGTTTTTT
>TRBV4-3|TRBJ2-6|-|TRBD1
CASSHGHTGRGGPGANVLTF
TGCGCCAGCAGCCACGGCCACACCGGACGAGGGGGCCCTGGGGCCAACGTCCTGACTTTC
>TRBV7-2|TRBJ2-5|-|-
CASSLVATETQYF
TGTGCCAGCAGCTTAGTAGCGACGGAGACCCAGTACTTC
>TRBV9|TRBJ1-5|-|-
CASSRDTGNQPQHF
TGTGCCAGCAGCCGCGATACAGGGAATCAGCCCCAGCATTTT
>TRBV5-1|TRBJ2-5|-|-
CASSFSIKRETQYF
TGCGCCAGCAGCTTCTCAATCAAGCGGGAGACCCAGTACTTC
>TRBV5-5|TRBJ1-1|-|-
CASSLWGQQNTEAFF
TGTGCCAGCAGCTTGTGGGGGCAGCAGAACACTGAAGCTTTCTTT
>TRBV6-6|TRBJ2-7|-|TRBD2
CASSHGRGSYEQYF
TGTGCCAGCAGCCACGGGAGGGGCTCCTACGAGCAGTACTTC
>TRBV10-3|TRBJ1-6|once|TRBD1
CATGQGDSPLHF
TGTGCCACGGGACAGGGGGATTCACCCCTCCACTTT
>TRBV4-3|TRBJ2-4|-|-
CASSQVEGLENIQYF
TGCGCCAGCAGCCAAGTGGAGGGACTCGAAAACATTCAGTACTTC
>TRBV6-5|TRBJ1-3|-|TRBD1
CASRRTGVSGNTIYF
TGTGCCAGCAGACGTACAGGGGTCTCTGGAAACACCATATATTTT
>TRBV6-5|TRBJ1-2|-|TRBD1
CASSYGSGGSGYGYTF
TGTGCCAGCAGTTACGGGTCAGGGGGCAGTGGCTATGGCTACACCTTC